This entry describes one TCR beta chain. What this receptor recognizes is not known. The cohort comprised hundreds of healthy bone marrow donors. All cohort members were sampled while nominally healthy, although unrecorded immune exposures were likely present. The donor was CMV seronegative and belonged to the group of more than 300 seronegative cohort members. Every donor gave a peripheral blood sample, and the peripheral blood mononuclear cells from that sample were used for TCR beta sequencing. The Qiagen DNeasy Blood Extraction Kit was used to extract genomic DNA from the blood cell samples. This sample was taken from a study of cytomegalovirus exposure and HLA in healthy donors (TCRdb year 2017). About the study as a whole: According to an earlier analysis of 550 to 700 of the donors, about 179 million T cells yielded approximately 120 million unique TCR beta sequences and about 280 Gb of sequence data. Approximately 300 gigabases of sequencing data and 70 million to 100 million unique TCR sequences made up an early release that covered under 750 HLA-typed donors. The genetic ancestry cluster associated with self-reported Caucasian donors included 81% of the roughly 400 genotyped donors. The study was designed to test whether signatures of past pathogen exposure could be identified by cataloging public T cell receptors. The study profiled the T cell repertoires of 550 to 700 subjects by immunosequencing and related them to cytomegalovirus serostatus. Along with the roughly 700-subject first cohort, a separate validation cohort of 120 different subjects was used. To predict cytomegalovirus infection status, the study combined high-throughput TCR immunosequencing, statistical association of individual TCRs with disease status, and machine learning. In a later analysis, previously published TCR beta repertoires from 666 donors were re-analyzed and high-resolution HLA genotyping was added so that TCR occurrence patterns could be studied. Rather than drawing on any new phenotypic data, the later analysis identified candidate immune exposures from TCR beta sequences and the way those sequences occurred across donors. An earlier analysis of some 500 of the donors applied high-throughput TCR beta sequencing to assess whether each TCR beta V gene segment acted as functional or pseudogenic. Donor age, sex, ethnicity and CMV serostatus were compiled together with the repertoire data. Genome-wide SNP genotypes for about three fifths of the roughly 670 donors were used in a later genetic analysis, which treated that subset as a discovery cohort. Every discovery cohort repertoire had been produced on one sequencing platform. Both class I and class II loci were covered by HLA typing, at four-digit resolution. The number of typed donors differed by locus: 629-630 for A, B, C, DRB1 and DQB1; 500 to 550 for DQA1; approximately 600 for DPA1; and roughly 450 for DPB1. Four to six DR-DQ haplotypes were handled as single units for association and clustering because linkage in the cohort was strong. Among roughly 400 genotyped donors of the cohort, an average of roughly 230,000 unique TCR beta nucleotide sequences was sequenced per donor, of which 15% to 20% were non-productive. General findings and caveats noted by the study authors: A further reported finding was that TCR beta sequences accurately predicted the HLA-A and HLA-B alleles for most subjects in the first cohort. Most CMV-associated TCR beta chains appeared to be HLA-restricted in a later analysis, and the HLA associations seemed to be driven largely by CMV exposure. The presence/absence analyses assumed that sequencing depth was roughly uniform across donors, and that assumption may not be true. Because counts were too low, 15 to 20 rarely observed V segments, including chromosome 9 orphons, were excluded from the earlier analysis of roughly 580 of the donors. The classifier was reported to diagnose cytomegalovirus status with high specificity and sensitivity in both the original and validation cohorts. In vitro tests confirmed that a few of the cytomegalovirus-associated TCR beta chains recognize cytomegalovirus antigens. A later analysis reported that several top co-occurrence clusters appeared linked to parvovirus B19, influenza, CMV and Epstein-Barr virus. According to a later genetic analysis, donors in an Asian-associated ancestry cluster had fewer N-insertions in productive TCRs than the approximately 670-donor mean. It was suggested by the authors that the approach could potentially be generalized to other disease states and immunological phenotypes. Linkage disequilibrium might explain the correlated functional status among segregating V segments, but an unknown experimental factor could not be ruled out. HLA typing was unavailable for some donors at each locus, so association tests used only the typed subset. The sequencing pipeline was judged likely to have produced a cluster of highly shared sequence variants as a technical artifact. Assigning TCR associations to individual alleles was difficult when HLA alleles, especially DR and DQ, strongly co-occurred. While some public TCRs were present in many individuals, most TCR sequences turned up only very rarely across donors. In this cohort, only TCR beta chains were sequenced, and detectable features were limited by the absence of alpha or paired-chain data. Immune exposure information for the cohort was limited to CMV serostatus. According to a later analysis, TCR association rates differed among HLA loci, with DRB1 alleles showing the most associated TCRs and HLA-C alleles showing the fewest. In a later analysis, HLA-associated TCR beta chains showed more clonal expansion and lower generation probabilities than non-associated chains that were equally common. In an earlier analysis of 587 of the donors, most TCR beta V segments appeared in productive rearrangements about 87% or about 30% of the time, broadly matching IMGT annotations. In a later analysis, 16,951 TCR beta sequences were associated with specific HLA alleles at a false discovery rate of 0.05. In the study, approximately 160 TCR beta chains were listed as associated with cytomegalovirus. A later genetic analysis associated a missense DCLRE1C variant with V-gene and J-gene trimming of TCR beta chains, and an independent cohort replicated the association.

Receptor libraries were prepared by the immunoSEQ multiplex PCR assay. The multiplex PCR relied on a mix of 60 forward primers for TCR Vbeta segments and 13 reverse primers for TCR Jbeta segments. The CDR3 region of rearranged TCR beta genes was amplified from genomic DNA with a multiplex PCR assay. The Illumina HiSeq System was used to sequence the amplified TCR beta libraries as 87-base-pair reads. As for the original processing: A later analysis counted approximately 84 million unique TCR beta chains across the 550 to 700 repertoires, and around 9.9 million of these chains were shared by at least two donors. Raw reads were error-corrected and collapsed into unique sequences with a nearest-neighbor algorithm that merged closely related sequences to remove PCR and sequencing errors. To assign V, D and J gene segments, CDR3 sequences were aligned to IMGT reference sequences. For a sequence to be retained, at least a six-nucleotide match to both a V gene segment and a J gene segment was required. A rearrangement counted as productive if the CDR3 had no stop codons and remained in frame with V and J, and every other rearrangement counted as non-productive. Following IMGT convention, CDR3 was defined as the stretch from the second conserved V-encoded cysteine up to the conserved J-encoded phenylalanine. In an earlier analysis of around 570 of the donors, sequences lacking an unambiguous match to a single V gene segment were excluded. An earlier analysis of some 500 of the donors classified V segments as functional when productive rearrangements were above 56.7% and as segregating when the standard deviation between donors was above 5%. A statistical classification framework was built to diagnose cytomegalovirus status from the catalog of TCR beta chain sequences. In a later analysis, TCR nucleotide sequences were compared against IMGT/GENE-DB human TR gene sequences so that V and J genes could be assigned. The TCRdist pipeline was used in a later analysis to assign CDR3 sequences and most-parsimonious VDJ recombination scenarios. A later analysis defined each TCR beta chain by its CDR3 amino acid sequence plus V-gene family, and excluded reads lacking a unique V-gene family. In a later analysis, several hundred highly shared, low-generation-probability nucleotide sequences were removed to address suspected cross-contamination and a sequencing artifact. In a later analysis, a clonal expansion index for each public chain was calculated from normalized within-repertoire ranks of inferred template counts. In a later analysis, generation probabilities were computed with a VDJ recombination model fitted to out-of-frame rearrangements, and the resulting probabilities were checked against IGoR. In a later analysis, hypergeometric tests were used to score TCR-TCR, TCR-HLA and TCR-CMV co-occurrence, with a repertoire-size bias correction applied to TCR pairs. To estimate false discovery rates, a later analysis permuted the HLA or CMV assignments 20 times. In a later analysis, co-occurring TCRs were grouped using DBSCAN, and TCRdist sequence similarity was added for clustering within HLA-allele-positive subsets. Co-occurrence clustering excluded repertoires with fewer than 30,000 or more than 120,000 public chains, plus five with anomalous nucleotide sharing. TCRdb mirrors the immuneACCESS table, restricted to in-frame sequences. Some clones are absent from its copies; in checked studies, under half trace to an unresolved V gene, and the reason for the others is unknown. Clone size and the V and J calls come from that table; the DNA yielded D and trimming. The table for this sample records approximately 180,000 clones. The ten largest clones represent around 6% of the sample.

The sequence came from a young man in good health and CMV-seronegative. The sequenced material came from PBMCs.

The CDR3 reads CAWRISRENTEAFF. The nucleotides are TGTGCCTGGAGGATTTCCCGCGAGAACACTGAAGCTTTCTTT. This chain joins TRBV30 to TRBJ1-1, with the D gene too uncertain to name. V is cut by 3 bases and J by 1 base, and the space between the germline ends is 12 bases. The CDR3 sequence holds 14 residues, the cysteine and phenylalanine included. Only CDR3 DNA is held: 42 bases, read in frame from base 1. CDR1 GTSNPN and CDR2 SVGIG were looked up in the germline V gene (reference sequence).